This is a list of T cell receptor beta chains from one sample in a study of cytomegalovirus exposure and HLA in healthy donors. Produced via immunoSEQ multiplex PCR; TCRdb's table is partial and in-frame only. The sample records 90,000 to 140,000 clones, roughly 79% being singletons. Specimen: PBMCs. The receptor source for this set is a male donor in good health and CMV-seronegative. Both conserved end residues are part of each CDR3. The D gene is left open where the match is weak. Clone size, where shown, is once, few, many, or a class for clones that have expanded.

j_gene | d_gene | v_gene | abundance | CDR3nt | CDR3aa
TRBJ2-5 | NA | TRBV11-2 | NA | TGTGCCAGCAGTCTCGCCGAGGGGACCCAGTACTTC | CASSLAEGTQYF
TRBJ1-5 | TRBD1 | TRBV4-2 | NA | TGTGCCAGCAGCGTAACAGGGGGCGTCAATCAGCCCCAGCATTTT | CASSVTGGVNQPQHF
TRBJ2-1 | NA | TRBV5-1 | NA | TGCGCCAGCAGCTTGGTCACTGGCTACAATGAGCAGTTCTTC | CASSLVTGYNEQFF
TRBJ2-1 | NA | TRBV5-4 | NA | TGTGCCAGCAGCTTGGATAGCGGAGATTACAATGAGCAGTTCTTC | CASSLDSGDYNEQFF
TRBJ2-4 | TRBD2 | TRBV11-3 | NA | TGTGCCAGCAGCTCGTTAGCGGGAGGGTCCAAAAACATTCAGTACTTC | CASSSLAGGSKNIQYF
TRBJ1-1 | TRBD1 | TRBV19 | NA | TGTGCCAGCCTAGGGGGACAGTTGAACACTGAAGCTTTCTTT | CASLGGQLNTEAFF
TRBJ2-1 | TRBD2 | TRBV27 | NA | TGTGCCAGCAGTTTATTACTAGCGGGAGGGCCTGTCAATGAGCAGTTCTTC | CASSLLLAGGPVNEQFF
TRBJ2-7 | TRBD2 | TRBV2 | NA | TGTGCCAGCAGATCAACTAGCGGGAGTATCTACGAGCAGTACTTC | CASRSTSGSIYEQYF
TRBJ2-3 | TRBD2 | TRBV7-9 | NA | TGTGCCAGCAGCTTAGCTGGGACTAGCGGGAGCACAGATACGCAGTATTTT | CASSLAGTSGSTDTQYF
TRBJ1-2 | NA | TRBV11-3 | NA | TGTGCCAGCACCCCGACGGGCAGGGTCGATGGCTACACCTTC | CASTPTGRVDGYTF
TRBJ1-4 | TRBD1 | TRBV30 | NA | TGTGCCCAAAACAGGGGAGTGGGGGAAAAACTGTTTTTT | CAQNRGVGEKLFF
TRBJ1-2 | TRBD1 | TRBV5-1 | few | TGCGCCAGCAGCTTCCAGGGGGACTATGGCTACACCTTC | CASSFQGDYGYTF
TRBJ1-4 | TRBD1 | TRBV6-1 | NA | TGTGCCAGCAGCTCCAGGGGGCTGGAGGAAAAACTGTTTTTT | CASSSRGLEEKLFF
TRBJ2-1 | TRBD2 | TRBV7-6 | NA | TGTGCCAGCAGCCTAGGTGGGACTAGCGTTTACAATGAGCAGTTCTTC | CASSLGGTSVYNEQFF
TRBJ2-5 | TRBD2 | TRBV10-3 | NA | TGTGCCATCAGAGATAGCGGGAGGATCGATGAGACCCAGTACTTC | CAIRDSGRIDETQYF
TRBJ1-5 | NA | TRBV27 | NA | TGTGCCAGCAGTCCGAGCTACTCACAGGTACAGCCCCAGCATTTT | CASSPSYSQVQPQHF
TRBJ1-2 | NA | TRBV18 | NA | TGTGCCAGCTCACCGAAACTAGGGAACCAGGGGAACTATGGCTACACCTTC | CASSPKLGNQGNYGYTF
TRBJ2-1 | NA | TRBV2 | NA | TGTGCCAGCAGTGACAGGGCTGTTTCCTACAATGAGCAGTTCTTC | CASSDRAVSYNEQFF